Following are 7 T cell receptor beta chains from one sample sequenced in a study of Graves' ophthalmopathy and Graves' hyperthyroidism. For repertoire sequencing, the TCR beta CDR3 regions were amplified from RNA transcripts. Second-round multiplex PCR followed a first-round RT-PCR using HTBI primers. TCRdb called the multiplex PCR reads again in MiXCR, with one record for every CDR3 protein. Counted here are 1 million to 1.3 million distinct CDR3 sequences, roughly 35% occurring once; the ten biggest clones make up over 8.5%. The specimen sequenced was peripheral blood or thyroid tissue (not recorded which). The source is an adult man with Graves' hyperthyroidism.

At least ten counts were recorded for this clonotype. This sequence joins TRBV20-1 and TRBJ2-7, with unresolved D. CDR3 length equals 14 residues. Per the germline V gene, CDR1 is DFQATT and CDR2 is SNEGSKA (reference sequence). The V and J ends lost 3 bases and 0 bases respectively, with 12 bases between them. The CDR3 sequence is CSASTLLNSYEQYF. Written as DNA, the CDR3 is TGCAGTGCTAGTACCCTCCTGAACTCCTACGAGCAGTACTTC.

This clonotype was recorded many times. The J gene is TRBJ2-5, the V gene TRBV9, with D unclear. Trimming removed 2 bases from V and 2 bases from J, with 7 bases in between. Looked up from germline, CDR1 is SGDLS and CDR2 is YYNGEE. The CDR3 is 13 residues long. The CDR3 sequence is CASSVQAQETQYF. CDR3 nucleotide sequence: TGTGCCAGCAGCGTTCAAGCACAAGAGACCCAGTACTTC.

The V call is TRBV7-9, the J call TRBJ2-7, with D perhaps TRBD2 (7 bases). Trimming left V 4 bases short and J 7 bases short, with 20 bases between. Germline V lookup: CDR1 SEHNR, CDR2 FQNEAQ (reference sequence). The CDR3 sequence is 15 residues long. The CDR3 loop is CASSSGTRGGGEQYF. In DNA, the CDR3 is TGTGCCAGCAGCTCCGGGACGCGAGGGGGGGGTGAGCAGTACTTC.

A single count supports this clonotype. The CDR3 coding sequence is TGCAGTGCTGCCCCCGGGATCGCGAACTATGGCTACACCTTC. Residues: CSAAPGIANYGYTF. The gene calls are TRBV20-1 and TRBJ1-2, with no clear D. Germline V gene data show CDR1 as DFQATT and CDR2 as SNEGSKA (reference sequence). With 5 bases removed from V and 2 bases from J, the gap between germline ends came to 15 bases. The length of the CDR3 is 14 residues.

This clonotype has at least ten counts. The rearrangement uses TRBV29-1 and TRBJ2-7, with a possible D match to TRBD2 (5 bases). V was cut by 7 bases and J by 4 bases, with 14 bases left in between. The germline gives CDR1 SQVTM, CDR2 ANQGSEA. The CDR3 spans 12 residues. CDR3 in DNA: TGCAGCGCCGGGGTCAGATTATACGAGCAGTACTTC. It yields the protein CSAGVRLYEQYF.

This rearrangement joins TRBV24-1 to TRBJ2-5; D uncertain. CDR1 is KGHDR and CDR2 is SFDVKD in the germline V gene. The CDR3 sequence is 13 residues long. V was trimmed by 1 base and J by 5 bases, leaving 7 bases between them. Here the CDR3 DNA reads TGTGCCACCAGTGATTTTCTCCGGGAGACCCAGTACTTC. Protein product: CATSDFLRETQYF.

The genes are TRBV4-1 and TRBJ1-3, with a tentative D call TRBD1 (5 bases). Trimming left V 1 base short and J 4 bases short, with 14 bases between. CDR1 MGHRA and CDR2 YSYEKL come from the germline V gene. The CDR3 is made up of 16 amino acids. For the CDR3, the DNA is TGCGCCAGCAGCCAAGGGGCAGGGCGAACGGGAAACACCATATATTTT. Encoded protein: CASSQGAGRTGNTIYF.